This T cell receptor (beta chain) was identified in a study of blood T cell repertoires in COVID-19. Study summary: Acute and convalescent COVID-19 samples came from the United States, Italy and Spain. The cDNA or gDNA used as material had been derived from T cells, B-cell-depleted T cells, or PBMCs.

Study processing details: Estimation of nucleated cell counts was performed using reference gene primer amplification. Assay: immunoSEQ multiplex PCR; the TCRdb copy retains only in-frame clones and omits some. From that table come the V and J calls and clone size; the DNA was used to work out D and trimming. The sample has approximately 280,000 clones, about 83% seen once. Those enrolled, adults aged about 18 to 95 years, came from about two dozen US areas. This clone was seen a few times. This CDR3 comprises 13 residues. CDR1 and CDR2 (germline): MGHRA, YSYEKL. Trimming cost V 1 base and J 6 bases, with 10 bases left between them.

This sequence originates from a woman aged 40 to 50 who had recovered from COVID-19. Source material: PBMCs or T cells enriched from blood (not recorded which). This chain joins TRBV4-1 and TRBJ2-7; a possible D gene is TRBD1 (5 bases). CDR3 in DNA: TGCGCCAGCAGCCAAGTAGGGGCCCGCGAGCAGTACTTC. As protein: CASSQVGAREQYF.